The source of this T cell receptor (beta chain) is a study of cytomegalovirus exposure and HLA in healthy donors. This CDR3 has 14 amino acids. Trimming pared 6 bases from V and 1 base from J, leaving 12 bases between. Germline values: CDR1 ENHRY, CDR2 SYGVKD. In the PCR, 60 Vbeta and 13 Jbeta primers were used. Profiled with immunoSEQ multiplex PCR; TCRdb holds only in-frame clones, not every one. Among 160,000 or so clones, almost 85% were seen once, and the ten largest hold approximately 0.51%. The clonotype was recovered from a woman aged 45 to 65 in good health and CMV-seronegative. The J gene is TRBJ2-5, the V gene TRBV10-3; tentatively, D is TRBD2 (6 bases). The sample comprised PBMCs. CDR3 residues: CAISHGGPQETQYF. CDR3 DNA: TGTGCCATCAGCCACGGAGGGCCCCAAGAGACCCAGTACTTC.